These 7 T cell receptor beta chains were all obtained from the same sample, sequenced in a study of T-cell memory formation after mild COVID-19. Using its own MiXCR run on the 5' RACE reads, TCRdb lists one record per CDR3 protein. The sample lists just under 150,000 distinct CDR3 sequences; approximately 21% were seen once. Specimen: PBMCs or a T cell subset sorted from them (not recorded which). The receptors were gathered from an adult woman who had mild COVID-19 (a few samples of this study predate the infection). Cell type and time point are not known.

This clonotype was detected only a few times. This chain connects TRBV7-6 to TRBJ2-1, with TRBD1 identical over 11 bases. Germline CDR1 reads SGHVS; CDR2 reads FNYEAQ. Losses at the gene ends were 5 bases for V and 6 bases for J; bases not matched to a gene: 0. The CDR3 has 13 residues. CDR3 sequence: CASSGTGGNEQFF. The CDR3 coding sequence is TGTGCCAGCAGCGGGACAGGGGGCAATGAGCAGTTCTTC.

The chain has TRBV30 and TRBJ2-3; a possible D gene is TRBD1 (5 bases). From germline, CDR1 is GTSNPN and CDR2 SVGIG (reference sequence). The V end was cut by 0 bases, the J end by 0 bases, with 10 bases between. This CDR3 has 15 residues. The CDR3 is CAWSVQAVSTDTQYF. The CDR3 region has the DNA TGTGCCTGGAGTGTACAGGCGGTCAGCACAGATACGCAGTATTTT.

The chain carries TRBV7-8 and TRBJ2-2; no definite D call. The germline V gene encodes CDR1 SGHVS and CDR2 FQNEAQ. The CDR3 runs to 16 residues. Trimming pared 5 bases from V and 4 bases from J, leaving 17 bases between. The chain's CDR3 is CASSDPGKQTTGELFF. The CDR3 nucleotides are TGTGCCAGCAGCGATCCAGGAAAACAGACCACCGGGGAGCTGTTTTTT.

This chain joins TRBV6-6 and TRBJ1-1; D perhaps matches TRBD1 (6 bases). With 2 bases removed from V and 8 bases from J, the gap between germline ends came to 6 bases. CDR3 length: 11 amino acids. Per germline, CDR1 MNHNY and CDR2 SVGAGI (reference sequence). CDR3: CASSYGQEAFF. The CDR3 bases are TGTGCCAGCAGTTACGGACAGGAAGCTTTCTTT.

The chain joins TRBV7-9 to TRBJ1-1; the D is unclear. V dropped 2 bases and J dropped 7 bases, with 14 bases sitting between them. Germline CDR1 SEHNR, CDR2 FQNEAQ (reference sequence). The CDR3 covers 14 residues. CDR3 sequence: CASSLTRTRSEAFF. CDR3 nucleotides: TGTGCCAGCAGCTTAACAAGAACCAGAAGTGAAGCTTTCTTT.

The chain joins TRBV2 to TRBJ2-1; the D is unclear. Germline CDR1 and CDR2: SNHLY and FYNNEI. Trimming stripped 7 bases from V and 0 bases from J, with 10 bases between. The CDR3 has 14 residues. CDR3 in DNA: TGTGCCAGCAACTTTGGGGACTCCTACAATGAGCAGTTCTTC. It specifies CASNFGDSYNEQFF.

This chain joins TRBV9 and TRBJ2-7; tentative D call: TRBD2 (6 bases). CDR3 size: 16 residues. V lost 3 bases to trimming and J lost 5 bases, with 21 bases between them. Germline assignment: CDR1 SGDLS and CDR2 YYNGEE. The CDR3 DNA follows: TGTGCCAGCAGCGCTCTGGAGGGAGGACCGGCGGACGAGCAGTACTTC. Amino acid sequence: CASSALEGGPADEQYF.